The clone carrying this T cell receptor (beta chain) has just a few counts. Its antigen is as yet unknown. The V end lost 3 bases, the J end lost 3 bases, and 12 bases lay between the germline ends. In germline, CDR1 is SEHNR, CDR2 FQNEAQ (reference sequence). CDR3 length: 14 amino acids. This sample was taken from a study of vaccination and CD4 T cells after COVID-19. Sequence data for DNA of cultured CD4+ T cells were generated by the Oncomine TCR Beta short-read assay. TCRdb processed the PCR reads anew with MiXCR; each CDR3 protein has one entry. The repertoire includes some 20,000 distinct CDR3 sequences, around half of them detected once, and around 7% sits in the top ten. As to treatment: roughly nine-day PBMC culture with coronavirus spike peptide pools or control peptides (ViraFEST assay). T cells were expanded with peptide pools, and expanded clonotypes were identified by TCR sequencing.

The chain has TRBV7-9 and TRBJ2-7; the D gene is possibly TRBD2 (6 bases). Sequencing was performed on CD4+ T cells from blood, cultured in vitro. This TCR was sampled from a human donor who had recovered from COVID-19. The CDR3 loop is CASSLRRGGYEQYF. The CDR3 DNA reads TGTGCCAGCAGCTTGCGTAGGGGAGGCTACGAGCAGTACTTC.